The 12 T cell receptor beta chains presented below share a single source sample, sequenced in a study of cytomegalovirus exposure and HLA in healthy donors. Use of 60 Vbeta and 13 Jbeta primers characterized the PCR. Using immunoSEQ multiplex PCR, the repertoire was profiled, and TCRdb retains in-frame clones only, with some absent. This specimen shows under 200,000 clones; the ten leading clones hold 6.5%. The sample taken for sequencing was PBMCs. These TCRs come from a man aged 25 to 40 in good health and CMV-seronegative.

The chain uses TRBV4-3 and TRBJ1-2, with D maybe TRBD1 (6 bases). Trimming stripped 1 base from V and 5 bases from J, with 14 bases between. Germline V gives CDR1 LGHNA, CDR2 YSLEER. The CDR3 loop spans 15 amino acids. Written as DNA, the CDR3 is TGCGCCAGCAGCCAAGTTAGTCCAGGGGCGTATGGCTACACCTTC. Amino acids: CASSQVSPGAYGYTF.

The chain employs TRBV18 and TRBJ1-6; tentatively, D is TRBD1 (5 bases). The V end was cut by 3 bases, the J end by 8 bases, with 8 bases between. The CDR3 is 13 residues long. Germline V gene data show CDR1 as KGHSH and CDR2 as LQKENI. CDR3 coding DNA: TGTGCCAGCTCACCGGCGGGGGATTCACCCCTCCACTTT. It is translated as CASSPAGDSPLHF.

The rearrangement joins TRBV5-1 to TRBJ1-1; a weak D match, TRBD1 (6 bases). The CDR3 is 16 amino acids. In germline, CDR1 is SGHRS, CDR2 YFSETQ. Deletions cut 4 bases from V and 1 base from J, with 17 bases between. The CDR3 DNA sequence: TGCGCCAGCAGCCCTGGAAGGGGGGGAGAGAACACTGAAGCTTTCTTT. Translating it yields CASSPGRGGENTEAFF.

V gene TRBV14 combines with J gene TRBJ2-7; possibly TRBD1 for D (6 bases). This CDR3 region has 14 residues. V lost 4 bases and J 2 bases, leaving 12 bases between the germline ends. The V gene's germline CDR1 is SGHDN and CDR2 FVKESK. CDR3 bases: TGTGCCAGCAGCCTTTCGCAGGGGCCCTACGAGCAGTACTTC. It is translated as CASSLSQGPYEQYF.

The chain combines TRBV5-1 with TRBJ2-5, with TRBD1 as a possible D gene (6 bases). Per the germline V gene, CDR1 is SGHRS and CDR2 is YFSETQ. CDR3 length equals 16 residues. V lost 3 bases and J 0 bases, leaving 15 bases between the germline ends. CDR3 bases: TGCGCCAGCAGCTCTTACGTGGGGACAAACCAAGAGACCCAGTACTTC. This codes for CASSSYVGTNQETQYF.

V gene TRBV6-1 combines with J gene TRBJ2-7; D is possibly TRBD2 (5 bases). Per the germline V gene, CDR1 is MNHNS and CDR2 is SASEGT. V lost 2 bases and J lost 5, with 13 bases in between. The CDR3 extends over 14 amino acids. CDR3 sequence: CASSEPWSSDEQYF. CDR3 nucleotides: TGTGCCAGCAGTGAACCCTGGAGTAGCGACGAGCAGTACTTC.

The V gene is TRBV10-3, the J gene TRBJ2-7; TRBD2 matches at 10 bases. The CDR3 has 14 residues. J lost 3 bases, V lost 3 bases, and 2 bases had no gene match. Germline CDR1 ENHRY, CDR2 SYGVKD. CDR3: CAISEPSGGYEQYF. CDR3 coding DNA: TGTGCCATCAGTGAACCTAGCGGGGGCTACGAGCAGTACTTC.

The CDR3 DNA reads as TGTGCCAGCAGCGTGGACAGGGGAGTCATGGTCACTGAAGCTTTCTTT. It is translated as CASSVDRGVMVTEAFF. The chain is built from TRBV5-4 and TRBJ1-1, with 9 nucleotides matching TRBD1. Germline trimming cut 4 bases from V and 4 bases from J; bases unmatched to any gene: 11. This CDR3 contains 16 residues. The germline V gene has CDR1 SGHNT and CDR2 YYREEE (reference sequence).

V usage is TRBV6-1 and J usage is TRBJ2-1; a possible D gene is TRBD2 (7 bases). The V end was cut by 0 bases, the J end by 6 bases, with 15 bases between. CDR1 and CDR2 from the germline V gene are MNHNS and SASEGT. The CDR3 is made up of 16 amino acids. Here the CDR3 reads CASSEAGRGSGNEQFF. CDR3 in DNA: TGTGCCAGCAGTGAAGCGGGGAGGGGGTCAGGCAATGAGCAGTTCTTC.

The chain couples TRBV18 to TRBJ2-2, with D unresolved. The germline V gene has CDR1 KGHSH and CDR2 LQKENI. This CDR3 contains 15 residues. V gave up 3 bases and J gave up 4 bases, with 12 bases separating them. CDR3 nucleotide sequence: TGTGCCAGCTCACCTTACGGTGTAAGCACCGGGGAGCTGTTTTTT. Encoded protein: CASSPYGVSTGELFF.

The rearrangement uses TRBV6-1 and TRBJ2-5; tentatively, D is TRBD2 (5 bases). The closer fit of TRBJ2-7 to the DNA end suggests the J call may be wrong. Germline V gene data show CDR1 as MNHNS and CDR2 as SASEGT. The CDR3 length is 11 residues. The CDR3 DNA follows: TGTGCCAGCAGTGCGGGGTACGAGCAGTACTTC. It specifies CASSAGYEQYF.

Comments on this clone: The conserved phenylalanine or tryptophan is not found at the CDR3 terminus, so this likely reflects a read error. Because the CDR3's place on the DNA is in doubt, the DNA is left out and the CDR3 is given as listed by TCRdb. CDR3: CASQPLRWEAGK. The chain recombines TRBV14 with TRBJ1-1; the tabulated D call, TRBD1, remains unverified against the DNA. Per the germline V gene, CDR1 is SGHDN and CDR2 is FVKESK. The CDR3 spans 12 residues, counting both ends.